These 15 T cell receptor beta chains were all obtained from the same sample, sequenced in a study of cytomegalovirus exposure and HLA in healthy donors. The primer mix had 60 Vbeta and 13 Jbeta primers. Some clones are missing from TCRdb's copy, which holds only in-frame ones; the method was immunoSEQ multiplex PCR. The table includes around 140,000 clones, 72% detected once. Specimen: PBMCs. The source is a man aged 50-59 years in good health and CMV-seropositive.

The CDR3 reads CASSLYSGNTIYF. The CDR3 region has the DNA TGTGCCAGCAGCTTGTACTCTGGAAACACCATATATTTT. The chain uses TRBV5-4 and TRBJ1-3; D not certain. The CDR3 sequence is 13 residues long. The V and J ends lost 1 base and 0 bases respectively, with 2 bases between them. Germline CDR1 is SGHNT and CDR2 is YYREEE (reference sequence). The entire variable domain, with the rest obtained from reference TRBV5-4 and TRBJ1-3, is as follows: ETGVTQSPTHLIKTRGQQVTLRCSSQSGHNTVSWYQQALGQGPQFIFQYYREEENGRGNFPPRFSGLQFPNYSSELNVNALELDDSALYLCASSLYSGNTIYFGEGSWLTVV.

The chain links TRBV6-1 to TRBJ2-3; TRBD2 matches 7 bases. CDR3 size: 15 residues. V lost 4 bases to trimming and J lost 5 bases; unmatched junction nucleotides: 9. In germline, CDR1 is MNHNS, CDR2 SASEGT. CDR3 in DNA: TGTGCCAGCAGTGCCCCCCGGGGGAGGGGAGATACGCAGTATTTT. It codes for CASSAPRGRGDTQYF.

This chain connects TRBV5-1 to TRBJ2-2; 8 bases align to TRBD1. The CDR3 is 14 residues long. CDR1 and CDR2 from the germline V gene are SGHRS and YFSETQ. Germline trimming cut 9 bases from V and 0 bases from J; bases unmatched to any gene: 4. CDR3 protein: CATQQGANTGELFF. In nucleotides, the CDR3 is TGCGCCACCCAACAGGGGGCGAACACCGGGGAGCTGTTTTTT.

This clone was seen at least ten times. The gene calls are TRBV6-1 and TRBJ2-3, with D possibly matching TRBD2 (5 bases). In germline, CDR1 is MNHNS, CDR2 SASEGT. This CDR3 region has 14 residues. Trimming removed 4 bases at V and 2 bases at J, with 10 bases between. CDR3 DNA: TGTGCCAGCAGTGCCCTAGCCGACACAGATACGCAGTATTTT. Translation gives CASSALADTDTQYF.

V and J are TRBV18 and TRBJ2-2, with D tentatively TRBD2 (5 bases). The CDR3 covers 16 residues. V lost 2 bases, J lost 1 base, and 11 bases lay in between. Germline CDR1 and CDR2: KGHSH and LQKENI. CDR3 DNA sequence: TGTGCCAGCTCACCAAAAGGACTTCTGAACACCGGGGAGCTGTTTTTT. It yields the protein CASSPKGLLNTGELFF.

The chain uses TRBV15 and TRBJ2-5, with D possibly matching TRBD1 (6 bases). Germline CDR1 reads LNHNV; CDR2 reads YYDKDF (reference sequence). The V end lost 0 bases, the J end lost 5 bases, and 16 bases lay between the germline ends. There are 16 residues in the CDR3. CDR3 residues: CATSRDRRGGRETQYF. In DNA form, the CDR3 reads TGTGCCACCAGCAGAGATAGGAGAGGGGGAAGGGAGACCCAGTACTTC. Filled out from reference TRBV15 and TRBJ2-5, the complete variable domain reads DAMVIQNPRYQVTQFGKPVTLSCSQTLNHNVMYWYQQKSSQAPKLLFHYYDKDFNNEADTPDNFQSRRPNTSFCFLDIRSPGLGDTAMYLCATSRDRRGGRETQYFGPGTRLLVL.

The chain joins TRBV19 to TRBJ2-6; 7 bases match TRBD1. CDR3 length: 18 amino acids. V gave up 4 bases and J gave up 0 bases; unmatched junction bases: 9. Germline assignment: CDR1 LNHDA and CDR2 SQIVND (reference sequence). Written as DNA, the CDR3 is TGTGCCAGTAGTAGGGACAGCCTGTACGTCTCTGGGGCCAACGTCCTGACTTTC. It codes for CASSRDSLYVSGANVLTF.

The CDR3 DNA sequence: TGTGCCAGCAGCACCCGACAGGGCACTGAAGCTTTCTTT. Encoded protein: CASSTRQGTEAFF. V is TRBV7-9 and J is TRBJ1-1; 7 bases map to TRBD1. The CDR3 runs to 13 residues. The V segment lost 5 bases and the J segment 4 bases; nucleotides outside the gene matches: 4. The V gene's germline CDR1 is SEHNR and CDR2 FQNEAQ (reference sequence).

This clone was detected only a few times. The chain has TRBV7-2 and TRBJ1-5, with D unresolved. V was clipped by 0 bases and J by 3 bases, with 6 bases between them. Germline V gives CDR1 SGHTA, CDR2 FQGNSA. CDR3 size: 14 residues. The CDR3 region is CASSLAQNNQPQHF. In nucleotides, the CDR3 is TGTGCCAGCAGCTTAGCACAGAACAATCAGCCCCAGCATTTT.

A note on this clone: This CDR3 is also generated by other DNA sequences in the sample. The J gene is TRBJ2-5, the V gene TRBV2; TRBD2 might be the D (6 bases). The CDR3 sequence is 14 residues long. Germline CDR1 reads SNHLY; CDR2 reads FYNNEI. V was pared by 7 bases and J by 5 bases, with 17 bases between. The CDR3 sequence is CASTQTSSSETQYF. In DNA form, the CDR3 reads TGTGCCAGCACTCAGACTAGTAGTTCTGAGACCCAGTACTTC.

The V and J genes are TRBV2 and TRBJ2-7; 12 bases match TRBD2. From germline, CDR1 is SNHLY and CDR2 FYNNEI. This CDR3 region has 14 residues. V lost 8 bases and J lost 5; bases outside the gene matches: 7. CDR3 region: CASLAGGPRDEQYF. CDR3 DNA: TGTGCCAGCCTAGCGGGAGGGCCTCGGGACGAGCAGTACTTC.

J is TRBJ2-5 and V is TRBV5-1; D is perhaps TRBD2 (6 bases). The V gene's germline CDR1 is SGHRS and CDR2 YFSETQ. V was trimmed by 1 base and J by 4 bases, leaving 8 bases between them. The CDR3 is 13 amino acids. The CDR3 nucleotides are TGCGCCAGCAGCTTGTTCGGGGGAGAGACCCAGTACTTC. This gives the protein CASSLFGGETQYF.

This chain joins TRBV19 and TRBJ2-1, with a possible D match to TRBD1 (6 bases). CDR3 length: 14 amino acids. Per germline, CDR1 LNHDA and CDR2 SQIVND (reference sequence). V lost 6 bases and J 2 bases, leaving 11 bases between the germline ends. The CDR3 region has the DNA TGTGCCAGTAGATCAGGGGCTCCCTACAATGAGCAGTTCTTC. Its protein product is CASRSGAPYNEQFF.

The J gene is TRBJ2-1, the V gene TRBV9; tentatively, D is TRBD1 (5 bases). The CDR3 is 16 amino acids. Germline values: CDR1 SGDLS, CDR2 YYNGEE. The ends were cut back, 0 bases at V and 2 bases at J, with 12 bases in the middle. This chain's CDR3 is CASSVVGRAAYNEQFF. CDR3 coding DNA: TGTGCCAGCAGCGTAGTCGGCAGGGCCGCCTACAATGAGCAGTTCTTC.

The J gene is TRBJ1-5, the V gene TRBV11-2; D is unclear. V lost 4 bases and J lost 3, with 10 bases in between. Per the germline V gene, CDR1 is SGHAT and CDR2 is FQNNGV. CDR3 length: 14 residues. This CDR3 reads CASSSHSPNQPQHF. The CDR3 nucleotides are TGTGCCAGCAGCTCCCACAGTCCCAATCAGCCCCAGCATTTT.